This T cell receptor (beta chain) appears in the sequencing data of a study of T-cell memory formation after mild COVID-19. Study findings and constraints: Later expanders leaned toward CD4+, whereas clones contracting from day 15 to 85 were balanced CD4/CD8.

A remark on this clonotype: Its antigen is still unknown.

A single record per CDR3 protein comes from TCRdb applying MiXCR to the 5' RACE reads. The sample yields some 190,000 distinct CDR3 sequences, roughly 16% seen once. Sequencing was performed on PBMCs or a T cell subset sorted from them (not recorded which). The origin of this receptor is an adult woman who had mild COVID-19 (a few samples of this study predate the infection). Cell type and time point are not known.

In DNA, the CDR3 is TGTGCCAGTAGAACCCAGGGGTTGGGCTATGGCTACACCTTC. Translated: CASRTQGLGYGYTF. The chain employs TRBV19 and TRBJ1-2; D may be TRBD1 (6 bases). Germline V gives CDR1 LNHDA, CDR2 SQIVND (reference sequence). The CDR3 length is 14 residues. V was trimmed by 6 bases and J by 4 bases, leaving 15 bases between them.